This TCR beta chain came from a study of Graves' ophthalmopathy and Graves' hyperthyroidism (dated by TCRdb to about 2018). Context from the whole study: Hyperthyroidism was defined as stable when no progression to ophthalmopathy occurred within 18 months of follow-up. In total, some 130 blood samples were TCR-sequenced: around 42 ophthalmopathy, about 75 hyperthyroidism and approximately 17 hyperthyroidism-to-ophthalmopathy patients. The study used signatures of the TCR beta repertoire to tell Graves' ophthalmopathy apart from Graves' hyperthyroidism and to predict which patients would progress to ophthalmopathy. A discovery set of 95 to 100 patients (43 ophthalmopathy, fewer than 60 stable hyperthyroidism) was enrolled to explore V-J signatures distinguishing ophthalmopathy from hyperthyroidism. After sampling, hyperthyroidism patients received methimazole starting at 30 mg daily, and ophthalmopathy patients received high-dose intravenous methylprednisolone. The independent validation cohort included about 19 hyperthyroidism patients plus 17 patients who later progressed from hyperthyroidism to ophthalmopathy. In roughly six hyperthyroidism patients, the T-cell repertoires found in thyroid tissue were compared with those found in blood.

Broad study findings and their caveats: In cross-validation, the 13-signature model distinguished ophthalmopathy from stable hyperthyroidism with nearly 90% sensitivity and roughly 81% specificity, and in the test set the corresponding values were roughly 80% and 75%. In validation, the model predicted ophthalmopathy progression with 55% to 71% sensitivity and around 72% specificity; roughly 12 predicted patients were CT-confirmed with GO in a median of 6.5 months. Most expanded thyroid clonotypes with a frequency above 0.001 also appeared in blood, which suggests that blood repertoires may reflect the immune response in the thyroid. Sample size was not statistically predetermined, and group allocation was not concealed from the investigators.

Patients with hyperthyroidism were aged 18 to 65 years, had been newly diagnosed, and had a disease duration of less than 2 months. Patients with other autoimmune diseases, uncontrolled infections, pregnancy or lactation were excluded. Diagnosis relied on clinical symptoms, serum thyroxine, TRAb, thyroid ultrasound and orbital computed tomography. Trizol reagent was used to extract the total RNA, and its quality was then checked on an Agilent 2100 Bioanalyzer. As to this clonotype: No antigen is known for it. No quality values exist for individual bases; no much larger clone is one base distant.

TCR beta CDR3 regions were amplified from RNA transcripts for repertoire sequencing. The first round of RT-PCR was done with HTBI primers and the Qiagen OneStep RT-PCR kit, and was followed by a second round of multiplex PCR, then size selection and purification. Libraries were sequenced on an Illumina HiSeq2000 using paired-end 100 bp reads. As for how the authors treated the data: SOAPnuke was used for read processing, and reads with adapters, uncalled bases, a mean Phred below 15, or no exact constant-primer or identifier match were discarded. COPE v1.2.5 was used to merge the high-quality paired reads. Unique nucleotide sequences were defined as clonotypes and aligned to IMGT TRB V, D and J references using MiTCR v1.1. Only V-J combinations with frequency above 0.0001 were analysed, covering around 99% of repertoires. For each V-J combination, a TCR clonal expansion and chaos score was defined as the ratio of F50 clonal expansion to chaos observed in the TCRdist matrix. Features were reduced by Welch's t-statistics and random forest to about a dozen V-J combinations, which fed a naive Bayes classifier. The similarity between thyroid and blood repertoires was quantified using the Morisita-Horn index. TCRdb itself trimmed the public reads at Q25 with fastp, ran MiXCR and retained productive beta chains. For every CDR3 protein sequence, its rows merge into one entry that carries the most common genes and DNA. V and J calls and clone size were set by TCRdb, not the authors. For this sample there are more than 1,000,000 distinct CDR3 sequences; about two fifths appear just once. The ten largest clones add up to roughly 10% of the sample.

Material for sequencing was peripheral blood or thyroid tissue (not recorded which). The receptor comes from an adult man with Graves' hyperthyroidism.

The CDR3 reads CSARDFGTGITYEQYF. The DNA reads TGCAGTGCTAGAGATTTCGGGACAGGGATCACCTACGAGCAGTACTTC. The sequence is built from TRBV20-1 and TRBJ2-7; 9 middle bases align to TRBD1. CDR3 length: 16 amino acids, cysteine to phenylalanine. Only CDR3 DNA is held: 48 bases, read in frame from base 1. V is cut back by 0 bases and J by 2 bases, with 8 bases in the junction unmatched. From a lookup of the germline V gene (reference sequence), CDR1 and CDR2 are DFQATT and SNEGSKA.